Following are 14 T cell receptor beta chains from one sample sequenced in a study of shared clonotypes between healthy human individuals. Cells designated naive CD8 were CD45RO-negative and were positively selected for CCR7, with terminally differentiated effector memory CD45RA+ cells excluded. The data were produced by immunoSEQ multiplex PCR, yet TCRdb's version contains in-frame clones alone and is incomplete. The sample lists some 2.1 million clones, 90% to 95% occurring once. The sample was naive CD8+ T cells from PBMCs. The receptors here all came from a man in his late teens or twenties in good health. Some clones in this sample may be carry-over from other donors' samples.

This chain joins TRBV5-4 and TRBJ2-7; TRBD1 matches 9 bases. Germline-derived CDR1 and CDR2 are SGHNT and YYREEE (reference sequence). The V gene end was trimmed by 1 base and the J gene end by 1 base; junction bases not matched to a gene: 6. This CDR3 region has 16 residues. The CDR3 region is CASSLKGTGLSYEQYF. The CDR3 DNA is TGTGCCAGCAGCTTGAAGGGGACAGGGCTGTCCTACGAGCAGTACTTC.

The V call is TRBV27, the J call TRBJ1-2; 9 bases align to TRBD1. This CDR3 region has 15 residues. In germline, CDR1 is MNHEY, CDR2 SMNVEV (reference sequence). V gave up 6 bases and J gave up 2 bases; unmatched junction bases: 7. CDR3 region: CASSAIGTGNYGYTF. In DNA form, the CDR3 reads TGTGCCAGCAGCGCTATCGGGACAGGGAACTATGGCTACACCTTC.

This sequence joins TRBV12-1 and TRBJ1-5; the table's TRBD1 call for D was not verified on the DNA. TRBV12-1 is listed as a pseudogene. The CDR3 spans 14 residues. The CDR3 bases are TGTGCCAGCAGCTCAGGACAGGGTAATCAGCCCCAGCATTTT. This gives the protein CASSSGQGNQPQHF.

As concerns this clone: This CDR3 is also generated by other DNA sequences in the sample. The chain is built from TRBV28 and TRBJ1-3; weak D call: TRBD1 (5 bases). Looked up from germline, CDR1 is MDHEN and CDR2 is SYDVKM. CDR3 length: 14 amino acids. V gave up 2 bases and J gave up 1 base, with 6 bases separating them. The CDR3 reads CASSLRGSGNTIYF. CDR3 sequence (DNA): TGTGCCAGCAGTTTAAGGGGTTCTGGAAACACCATATATTTT.

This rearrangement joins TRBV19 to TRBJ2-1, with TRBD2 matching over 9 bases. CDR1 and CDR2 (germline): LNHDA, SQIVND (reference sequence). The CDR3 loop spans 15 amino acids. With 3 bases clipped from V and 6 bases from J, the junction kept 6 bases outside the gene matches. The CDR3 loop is CASSIGAGGRNEQFF. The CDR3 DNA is TGTGCCAGTAGTATTGGAGCGGGAGGACGCAATGAGCAGTTCTTC.

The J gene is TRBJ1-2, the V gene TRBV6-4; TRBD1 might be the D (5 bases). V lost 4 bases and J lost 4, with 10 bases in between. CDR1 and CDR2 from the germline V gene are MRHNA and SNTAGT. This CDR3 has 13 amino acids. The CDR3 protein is CASSGGRSYGYTF. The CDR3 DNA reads TGTGCCAGCAGTGGGGGACGGAGCTATGGCTACACCTTC.

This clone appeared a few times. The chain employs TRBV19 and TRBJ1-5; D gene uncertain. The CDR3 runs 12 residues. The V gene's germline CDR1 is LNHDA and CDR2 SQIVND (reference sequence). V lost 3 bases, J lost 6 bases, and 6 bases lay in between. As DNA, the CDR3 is TGTGCCAGTAGTATGGGAGGTCAGCCCCAGCATTTT. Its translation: CASSMGGQPQHF. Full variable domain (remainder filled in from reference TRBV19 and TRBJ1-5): DGGITQSPKYLFRKEGQNVTLSCEQNLNHDAMYWYRQDPGQGLRLIYYSQIVNDFQKGDIAEGYSVSREKKESFPLTVTSAQKNPTAFYLCASSMGGQPQHFGDGTRLSIL.

This CDR3 reads CASSVEAGGFRSGANVLTF. In DNA form, the CDR3 reads TGTGCCAGCAGCGTAGAGGCAGGGGGTTTTAGGTCTGGGGCCAACGTCCTGACTTTC. V gene TRBV9 combines with J gene TRBJ2-6, with TRBD1 identical over 7 bases. Looked up from germline, CDR1 is SGDLS and CDR2 is YYNGEE. The V gene end was trimmed by 0 bases and the J gene end by 1 base; junction bases not matched to a gene: 10. CDR3 size: 19 residues.

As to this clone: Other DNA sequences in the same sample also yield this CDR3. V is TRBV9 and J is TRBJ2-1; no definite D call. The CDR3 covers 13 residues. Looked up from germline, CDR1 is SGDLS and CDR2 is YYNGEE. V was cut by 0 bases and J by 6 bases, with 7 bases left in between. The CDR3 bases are TGTGCCAGCAGCGTAGGAGGACCCAATGAGCAGTTCTTC. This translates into CASSVGGPNEQFF.

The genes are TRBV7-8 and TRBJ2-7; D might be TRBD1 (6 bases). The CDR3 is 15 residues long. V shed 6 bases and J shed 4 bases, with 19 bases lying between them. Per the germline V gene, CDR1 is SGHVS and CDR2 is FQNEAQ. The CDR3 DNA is TGTGCCAGCAGTCCGTCCTCAGGGACACTGTACGAGCAGTACTTC. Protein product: CASSPSSGTLYEQYF.

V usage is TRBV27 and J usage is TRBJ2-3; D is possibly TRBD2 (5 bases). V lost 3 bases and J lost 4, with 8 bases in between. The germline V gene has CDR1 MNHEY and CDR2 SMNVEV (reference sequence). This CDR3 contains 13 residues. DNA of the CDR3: TGTGCCAGCAGTTTGGACTGGGCAGATACGCAGTATTTT. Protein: CASSLDWADTQYF.

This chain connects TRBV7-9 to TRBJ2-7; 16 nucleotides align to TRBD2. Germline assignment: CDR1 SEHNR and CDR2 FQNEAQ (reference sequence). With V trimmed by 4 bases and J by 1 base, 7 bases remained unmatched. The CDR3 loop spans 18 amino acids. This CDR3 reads CASSSGLAGGRRSYEQYF. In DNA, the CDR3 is TGTGCCAGCAGCTCGGGACTAGCGGGAGGGCGCCGTTCCTACGAGCAGTACTTC.

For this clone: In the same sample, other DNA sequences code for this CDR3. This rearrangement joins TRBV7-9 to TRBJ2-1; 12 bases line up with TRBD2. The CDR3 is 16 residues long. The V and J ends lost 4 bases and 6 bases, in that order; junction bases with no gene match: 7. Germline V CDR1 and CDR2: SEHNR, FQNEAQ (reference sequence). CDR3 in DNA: TGTGCCAGCAGCTCGAGACTAGCGGGAGTCCTCAATGAGCAGTTCTTC. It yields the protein CASSSRLAGVLNEQFF.

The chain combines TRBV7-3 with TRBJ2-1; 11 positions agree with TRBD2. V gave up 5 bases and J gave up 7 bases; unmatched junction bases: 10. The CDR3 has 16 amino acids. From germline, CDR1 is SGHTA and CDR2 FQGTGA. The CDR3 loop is CASSAHPGLAVNEQFF. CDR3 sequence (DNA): TGTGCCAGCAGCGCCCATCCGGGACTAGCGGTGAATGAGCAGTTCTTC.